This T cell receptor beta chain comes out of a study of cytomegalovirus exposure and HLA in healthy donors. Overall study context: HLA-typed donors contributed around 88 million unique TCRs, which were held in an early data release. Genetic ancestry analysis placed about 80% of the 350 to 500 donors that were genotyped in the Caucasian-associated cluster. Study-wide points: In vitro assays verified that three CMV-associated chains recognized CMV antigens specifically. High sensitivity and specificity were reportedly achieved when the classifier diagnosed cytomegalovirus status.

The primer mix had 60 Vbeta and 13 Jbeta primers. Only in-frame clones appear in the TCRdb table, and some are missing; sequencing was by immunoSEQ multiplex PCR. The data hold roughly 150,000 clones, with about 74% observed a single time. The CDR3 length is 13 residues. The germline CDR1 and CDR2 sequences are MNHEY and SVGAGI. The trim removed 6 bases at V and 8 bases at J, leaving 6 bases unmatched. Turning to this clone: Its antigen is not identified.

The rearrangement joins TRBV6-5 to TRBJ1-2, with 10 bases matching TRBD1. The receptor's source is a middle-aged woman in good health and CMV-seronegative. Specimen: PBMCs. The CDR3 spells CASRSGTGEGYTF. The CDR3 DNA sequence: TGTGCCAGCAGATCCGGGACAGGGGAAGGCTACACCTTC.